What follows are 10 T cell receptor beta chains derived from one specimen sequenced in a study of post-analysis software for immune sequencing data. These receptors' antigens are unknown. Study-level findings and limits: Included in a set of five TRBV segments more frequent in patients than controls were TRBV5-6, TRBV5-1 and TRBV20-1.

Unique molecular identifiers were carried by the TCR beta cDNA libraries. TCRdb recomputed calls from the PCR reads with MiXCR, one row per CDR3 protein. There are over 250,000 distinct CDR3 sequences in the sample; just over 35% occur only once, and around 4.7% lies in the top ten. Sequenced sample: blood. These TCRs come from a girl aged 5-17 years with multiple sclerosis.

The V and J genes are TRBV20-1 and TRBJ1-2, with D uncertain. Germline CDR1 reads DFQATT; CDR2 reads SNEGSKA (reference sequence). V lost 5 bases and J lost 2, with 15 bases in between. The length of the CDR3 is 14 residues. This chain's CDR3 is CSAGGMSGNYGYTF. In nucleotides, the CDR3 is TGCAGTGCTGGTGGGATGTCAGGCAACTATGGCTACACCTTC.

This clonotype was seen ten or more times. The V and J genes are TRBV28 and TRBJ2-5; 12 positions agree with TRBD2. The V gene end was trimmed by 5 bases and the J gene end by 5 bases; junction bases not matched to a gene: 6. Per the germline V gene, CDR1 is MDHEN and CDR2 is SYDVKM. The CDR3 has 15 residues. The CDR3 coding sequence is TGTGCCAGCAGTCCTCTAGCGGGAGGGGGGGAGACCCAGTACTTC. Its protein is CASSPLAGGGETQYF.

This clonotype appeared many times. The chain combines TRBV4-2 with TRBJ2-3; no clear D gene. This CDR3 has 16 residues. From germline, CDR1 is LGHNA and CDR2 YNFKEQ. Trimming left V 1 base short and J 0 bases short, with 11 bases between. CDR3 protein: CASSQAKVASTDTQYF. As DNA, the CDR3 is TGTGCCAGCAGCCAAGCGAAAGTAGCTAGCACAGATACGCAGTATTTT.

This clonotype occurred many times. The chain links TRBV9 to TRBJ2-1, with 7 positions matching TRBD2. The CDR3 covers 15 residues. V was clipped by 9 bases and J by 6 bases; unmatched bases: 15. CDR1 is SGDLS, CDR2 YYNGEE, per germline. CDR3 DNA sequence: TGTGCCAAAGGACGGACGGTGGCGGGAGTCAATGAGCAGTTCTTC. Translation gives CAKGRTVAGVNEQFF.

In this sample, this clonotype turned up many times. This rearrangement joins TRBV11-2 to TRBJ2-5; D may be TRBD1 (6 bases). The CDR3 consists of 15 residues. The V end lost 1 base, the J end lost 2 bases, and 11 bases lay between the germline ends. The V gene's germline CDR1 is SGHAT and CDR2 FQNNGV. The CDR3 DNA is TGTGCCAGCAGCTTAGGGCGGACAGATCAAGAGACCCAGTACTTC. It encodes CASSLGRTDQETQYF. The full variable domain, its missing parts supplied by reference TRBV11-2 and TRBJ2-5, is EAGVAQSPRYKIIEKRQSVAFWCNPISGHATLYWYQQILGQGPKLLIQFQNNGVVDDSQLPKDRFSAERLKGVDSTLKIQPAKLEDSAVYLCASSLGRTDQETQYFGPGTRLLVL.

As regards this clonotype: Possible read error: a much larger clone is one base away. V usage is TRBV29-1 and J usage is TRBJ1-5, with D tentatively TRBD1 (5 bases). CDR1 is SQVTM, CDR2 ANQGSEA, per germline. V lost 2 bases to trimming and J lost 6 bases, with 11 bases between them. CDR3 length: 13 amino acids. The CDR3 region has the DNA TGCAGCGTTGAAACACAGGTGGGTCAGCCCCAGCATTTT. Protein: CSVETQVGQPQHF. Based on the CDR3 plus reference TRBV29-1 and TRBJ1-5, the full variable domain is SAVISQKPSRDICQRGTSLTIQCQVDSQVTMMFWYRQQPGQSLTLIATANQGSEATYESGFVIDKFPISRPNLTFSTLTVSNMSPEDSSIYLCSVETQVGQPQHFGDGTRLSIL.

The gene calls are TRBV7-2 and TRBJ2-7; D is ambiguous. Germline CDR1 and CDR2: SGHTA and FQGNSA. The CDR3 is 11 amino acids. V gave up 5 bases and J gave up 4 bases, with 6 bases separating them. This CDR3 reads CASSAQYEQYF. DNA for the CDR3: TGTGCCAGCAGCGCACAATACGAGCAGTACTTC.

The table lists this clonotype with a few counts. The chain is built from TRBV9 and TRBJ2-1; D gene ambiguous. Germline lookup yields CDR1 SGDLS and CDR2 YYNGEE. The CDR3 is made up of 13 amino acids. V was cut by 4 bases and J by 10 bases, with 15 bases left in between. DNA for the CDR3: TGTGCCAGCAGCTTCACTCCGAGCAGAGAGCAGTTCTTC. Translation: CASSFTPSREQFF. Supplemented by reference TRBV9 and TRBJ2-1, the full variable domain reads DSGVTQTPKHLITATGQRVTLRCSPRSGDLSVYWYQQSLDQGLQFLIQYYNGEERAKGNILERFSAQQFPDLHSELNLSSLELGDSALYFCASSFTPSREQFFGPGTRLTVL.

This rearrangement joins TRBV27 to TRBJ2-2, with D perhaps TRBD1 (5 bases). The CDR3 spans 16 residues. Trimming took 4 bases from V and 1 from J, leaving 13 bases between them. CDR1 is MNHEY, CDR2 SMNVEV, per germline (reference sequence). CDR3 residues: CASSSSRTKNTGELFF. DNA for the CDR3: TGTGCCAGCAGTTCCTCCAGGACAAAGAACACCGGGGAGCTGTTTTTT.

This clonotype was observed many times. The chain carries TRBV6-5 and TRBJ2-1; 9 bases are shared with TRBD1. The V segment lost 6 bases and the J segment 6 bases; nucleotides outside the gene matches: 3. The CDR3 runs to 13 residues. Germline V lookup: CDR1 MNHEY, CDR2 SVGAGI. CDR3 residues: CASRHRGLNEQFF. CDR3 in DNA: TGTGCCAGCAGGCACAGGGGGCTCAATGAGCAGTTCTTC.